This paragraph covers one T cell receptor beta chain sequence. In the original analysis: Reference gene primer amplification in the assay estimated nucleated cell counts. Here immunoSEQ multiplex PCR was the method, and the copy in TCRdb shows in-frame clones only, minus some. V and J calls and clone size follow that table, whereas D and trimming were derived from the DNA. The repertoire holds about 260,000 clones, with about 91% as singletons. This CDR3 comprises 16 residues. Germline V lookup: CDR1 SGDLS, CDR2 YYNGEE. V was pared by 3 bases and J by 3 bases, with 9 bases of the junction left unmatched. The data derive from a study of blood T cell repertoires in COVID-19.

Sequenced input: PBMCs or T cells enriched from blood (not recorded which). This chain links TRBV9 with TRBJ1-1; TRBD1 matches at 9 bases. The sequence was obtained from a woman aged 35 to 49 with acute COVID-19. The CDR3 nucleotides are TGTGCCAGCAGCGCCAATCGAGACAGGGGGGACACTGAAGCTTTCTTT. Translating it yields CASSANRDRGDTEAFF.